This T cell receptor beta chain came from a study of sequential checkpoint blockade in melanoma. In the study overall: Arm A got nivolumab then ipilimumab; arm B the reverse, 1:1. After both sequences, patients received maintenance nivolumab.

There are 18 residues in the CDR3. From germline, CDR1 is PRHDT and CDR2 FYEKMQ (reference sequence). Trimming took off 0 bases at V and 3 bases at J, with 21 bases between the two ends. Measured with immunoSEQ multiplex PCR; TCRdb has only the in-frame clones, and not every one. The repertoire consists of under 20,000 clones, with roughly 53% occurring once and the leading ten covering under 20%. Documented treatment: randomized to nivolumab then ipilimumab (arm A) or the reverse (arm B). Patients had received no earlier DNA-damaging chemotherapy. PBMC sorting kept live CD3+CD8+ cells without CD19 or CD56.

Sequenced material: CD8+ T cells sorted from blood (inferred from file names), taken from a patient given nivolumab and ipilimumab in sequence. V and J are TRBV13 and TRBJ2-7; TRBD2 is a possible D gene (7 bases). The receptor's source is a human donor with melanoma. CDR3 protein: CASSLGPGGTLQNYEQYF. For the CDR3, the DNA is TGTGCCAGCAGCTTAGGCCCGGGGGGCACCCTACAAAACTACGAGCAGTACTTC. Full variable domain (outside the CDR3, taken from reference TRBV13 and TRBJ2-7): AAGVIQSPRHLIKEKRETATLKCYPIPRHDTVYWYQQGPGQDPQFLISFYEKMQSDKGSIPDRFSAQQFSDYHSELNMSSLELGDSALYFCASSLGPGGTLQNYEQYFGPGTRLTVT.